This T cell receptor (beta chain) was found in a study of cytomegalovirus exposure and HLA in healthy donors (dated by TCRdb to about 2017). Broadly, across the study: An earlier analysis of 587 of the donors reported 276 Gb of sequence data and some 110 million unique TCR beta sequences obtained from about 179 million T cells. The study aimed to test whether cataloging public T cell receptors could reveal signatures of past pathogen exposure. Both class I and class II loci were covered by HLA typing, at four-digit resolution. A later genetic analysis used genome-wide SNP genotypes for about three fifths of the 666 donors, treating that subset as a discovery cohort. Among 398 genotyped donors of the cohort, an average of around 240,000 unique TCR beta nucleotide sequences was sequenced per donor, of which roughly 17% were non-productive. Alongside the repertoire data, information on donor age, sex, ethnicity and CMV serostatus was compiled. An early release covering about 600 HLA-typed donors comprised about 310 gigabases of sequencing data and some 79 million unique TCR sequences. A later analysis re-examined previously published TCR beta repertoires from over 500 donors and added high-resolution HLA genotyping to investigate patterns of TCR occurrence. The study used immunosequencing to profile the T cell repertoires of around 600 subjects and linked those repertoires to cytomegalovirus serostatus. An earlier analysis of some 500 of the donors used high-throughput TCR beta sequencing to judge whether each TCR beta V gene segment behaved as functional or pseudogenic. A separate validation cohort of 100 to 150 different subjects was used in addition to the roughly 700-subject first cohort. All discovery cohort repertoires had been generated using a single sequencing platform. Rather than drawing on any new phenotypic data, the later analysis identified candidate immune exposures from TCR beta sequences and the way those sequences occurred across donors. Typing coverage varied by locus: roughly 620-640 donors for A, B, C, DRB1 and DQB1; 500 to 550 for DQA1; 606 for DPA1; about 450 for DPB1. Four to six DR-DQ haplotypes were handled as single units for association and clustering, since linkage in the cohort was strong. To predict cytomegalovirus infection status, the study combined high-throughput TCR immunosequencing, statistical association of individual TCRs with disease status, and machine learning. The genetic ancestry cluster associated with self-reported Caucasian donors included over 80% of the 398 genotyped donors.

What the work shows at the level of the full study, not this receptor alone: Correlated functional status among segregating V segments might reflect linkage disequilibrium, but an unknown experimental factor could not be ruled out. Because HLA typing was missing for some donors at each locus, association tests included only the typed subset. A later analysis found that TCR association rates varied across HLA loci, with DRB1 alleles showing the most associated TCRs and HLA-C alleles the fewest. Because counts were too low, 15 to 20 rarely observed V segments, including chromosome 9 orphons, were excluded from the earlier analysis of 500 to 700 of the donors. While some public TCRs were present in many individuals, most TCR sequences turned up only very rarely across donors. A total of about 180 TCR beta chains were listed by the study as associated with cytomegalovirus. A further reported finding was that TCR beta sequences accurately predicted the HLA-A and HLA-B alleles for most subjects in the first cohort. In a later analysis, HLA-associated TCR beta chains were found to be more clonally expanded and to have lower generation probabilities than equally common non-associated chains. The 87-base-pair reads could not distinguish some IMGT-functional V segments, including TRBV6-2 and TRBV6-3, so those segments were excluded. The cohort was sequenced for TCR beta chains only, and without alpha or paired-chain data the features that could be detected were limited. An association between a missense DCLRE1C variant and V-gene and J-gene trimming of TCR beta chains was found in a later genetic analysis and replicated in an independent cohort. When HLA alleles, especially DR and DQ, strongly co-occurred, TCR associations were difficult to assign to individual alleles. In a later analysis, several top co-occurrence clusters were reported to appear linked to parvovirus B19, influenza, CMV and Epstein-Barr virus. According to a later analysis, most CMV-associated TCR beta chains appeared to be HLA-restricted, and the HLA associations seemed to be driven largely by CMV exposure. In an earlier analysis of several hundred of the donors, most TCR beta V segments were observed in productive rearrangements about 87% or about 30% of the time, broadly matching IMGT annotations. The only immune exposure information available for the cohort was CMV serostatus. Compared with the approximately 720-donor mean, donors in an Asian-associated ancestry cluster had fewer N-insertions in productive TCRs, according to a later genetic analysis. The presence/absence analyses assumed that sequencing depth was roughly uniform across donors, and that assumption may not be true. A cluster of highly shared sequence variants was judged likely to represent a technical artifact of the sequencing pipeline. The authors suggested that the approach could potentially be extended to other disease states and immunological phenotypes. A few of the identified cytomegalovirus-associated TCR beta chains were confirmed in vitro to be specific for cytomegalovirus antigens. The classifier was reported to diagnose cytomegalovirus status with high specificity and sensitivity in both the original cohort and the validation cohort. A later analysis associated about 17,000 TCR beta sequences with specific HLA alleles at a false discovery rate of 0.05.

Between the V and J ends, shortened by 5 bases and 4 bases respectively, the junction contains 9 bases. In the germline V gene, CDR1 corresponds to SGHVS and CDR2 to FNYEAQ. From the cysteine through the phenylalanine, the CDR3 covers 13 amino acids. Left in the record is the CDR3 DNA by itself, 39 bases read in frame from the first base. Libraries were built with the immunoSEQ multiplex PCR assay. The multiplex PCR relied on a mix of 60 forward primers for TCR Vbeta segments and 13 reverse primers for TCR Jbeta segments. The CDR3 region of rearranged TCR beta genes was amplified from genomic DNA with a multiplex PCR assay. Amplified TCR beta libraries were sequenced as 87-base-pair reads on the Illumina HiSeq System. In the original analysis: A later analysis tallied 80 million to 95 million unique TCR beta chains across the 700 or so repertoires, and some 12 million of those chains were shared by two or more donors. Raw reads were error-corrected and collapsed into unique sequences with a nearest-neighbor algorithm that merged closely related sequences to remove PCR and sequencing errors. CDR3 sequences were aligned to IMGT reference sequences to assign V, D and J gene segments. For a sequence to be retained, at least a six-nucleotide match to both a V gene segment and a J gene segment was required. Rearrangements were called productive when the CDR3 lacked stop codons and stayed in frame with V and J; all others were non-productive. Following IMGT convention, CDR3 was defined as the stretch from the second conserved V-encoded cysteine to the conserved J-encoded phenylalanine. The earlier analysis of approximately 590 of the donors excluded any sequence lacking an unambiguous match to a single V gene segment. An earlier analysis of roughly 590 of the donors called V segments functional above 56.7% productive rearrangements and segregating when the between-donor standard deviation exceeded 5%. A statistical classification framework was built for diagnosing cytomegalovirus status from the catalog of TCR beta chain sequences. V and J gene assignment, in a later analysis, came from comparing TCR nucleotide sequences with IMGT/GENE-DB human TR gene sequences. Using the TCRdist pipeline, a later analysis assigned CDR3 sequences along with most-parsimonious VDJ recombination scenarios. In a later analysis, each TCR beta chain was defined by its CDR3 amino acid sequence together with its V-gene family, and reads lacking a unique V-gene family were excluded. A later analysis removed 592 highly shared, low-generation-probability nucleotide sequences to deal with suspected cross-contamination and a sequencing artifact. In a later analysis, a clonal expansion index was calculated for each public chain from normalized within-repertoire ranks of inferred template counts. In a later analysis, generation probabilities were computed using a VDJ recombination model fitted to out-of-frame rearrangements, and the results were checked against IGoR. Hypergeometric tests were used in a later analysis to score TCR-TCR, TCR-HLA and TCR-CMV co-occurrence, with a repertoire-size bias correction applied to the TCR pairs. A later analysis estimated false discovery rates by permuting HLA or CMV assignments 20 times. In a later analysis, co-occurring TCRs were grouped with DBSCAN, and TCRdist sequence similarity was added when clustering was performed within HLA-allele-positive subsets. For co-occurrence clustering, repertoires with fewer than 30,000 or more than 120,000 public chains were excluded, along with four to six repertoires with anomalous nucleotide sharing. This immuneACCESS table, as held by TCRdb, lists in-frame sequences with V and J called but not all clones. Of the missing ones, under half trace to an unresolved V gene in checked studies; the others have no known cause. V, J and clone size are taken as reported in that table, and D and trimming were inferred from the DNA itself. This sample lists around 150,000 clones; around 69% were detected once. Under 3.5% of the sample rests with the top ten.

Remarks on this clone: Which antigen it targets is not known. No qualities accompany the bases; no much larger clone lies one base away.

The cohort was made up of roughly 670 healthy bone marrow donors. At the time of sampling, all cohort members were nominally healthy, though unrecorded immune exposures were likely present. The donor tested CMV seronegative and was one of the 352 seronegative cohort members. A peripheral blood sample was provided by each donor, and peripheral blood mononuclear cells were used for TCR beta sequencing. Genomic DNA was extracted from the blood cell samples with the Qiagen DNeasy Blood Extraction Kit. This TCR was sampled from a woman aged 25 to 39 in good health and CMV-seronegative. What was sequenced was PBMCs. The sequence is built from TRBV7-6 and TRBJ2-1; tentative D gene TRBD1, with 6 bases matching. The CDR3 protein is CASSVTGYNEQFF. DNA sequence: TGTGCCAGCAGCGTTACAGGGTACAATGAGCAGTTCTTC. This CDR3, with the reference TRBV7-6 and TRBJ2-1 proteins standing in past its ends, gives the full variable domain GAGVSQSPRYKVTKRGQDVALRCDPISGHVSLYWYRQALGQGPEFLTYFNYEAQQDKSGLPNDRFSAERPEGSISTLTIQRTEQRDSAMYRCASSVTGYNEQFFGPGTRLTVL.